These 18 T cell receptor beta chains were sequenced from one sample in a study of Ad26.COV2.S vaccination and SARS-CoV-2 variants. This table comes from immunoSEQ multiplex PCR, and its TCRdb copy is limited to in-frame clones, with some not included. The sample carries 350,000 to 550,000 clones, nearly 90% recorded once. Treatment reported: around 19 received Ad26.COV2.S at low or high dose, single or two shots; about five received placebo; per-sample allocation not given. After the first vaccine or placebo injection, samples were drawn on day 63. Sequencing used peripheral blood, obtained in a trial of Ad26.COV2.S vaccine versus placebo. The receptors were sampled from a person between 18 and 65 years old who received the Ad26.COV2.S COVID-19 vaccine or a placebo.

This clone was counted only a few times. The CDR3 DNA reads as TGTGCCAGCAGCTCCAGAGGGGGGGGCACTCATCAGGAAGATTACGAGCAGTACGTC. Protein sequence: CASSSRGGGTHQEDYEQYV. The V and J genes are TRBV21-1 and TRBJ2-7; TRBD2 is taken as the D call from the table, unchecked against the DNA. TRBV21-1 is assigned pseudogene status. The CDR3 loop spans 19 amino acids.

The rearrangement uses TRBV6-1 and TRBJ2-7; D gene uncertain. There are 15 residues in the CDR3. Germline values: CDR1 MNHNS, CDR2 SASEGT. Trimming removed 1 base at V and 2 bases at J, with 12 bases between. CDR3 loop: CASSEGLYKTYEQYF. CDR3 DNA: TGTGCCAGCAGTGAAGGGTTATACAAAACCTACGAGCAGTACTTC.

This chain links TRBV7-3 with TRBJ2-3; tentative D call: TRBD2 (6 bases). The CDR3 is made up of 14 amino acids. The germline gives CDR1 SGHTA, CDR2 FQGTGA. Trimming stripped 8 bases from V and 2 bases from J, with 14 bases between. The CDR3 nucleotides are TGTGCCAGCTCCTTGGGCGGGGACACAGATACGCAGTATTTT. This codes for CASSLGGDTDTQYF.

The chain joins TRBV5-1 to TRBJ1-4; D is possibly TRBD1 (5 bases). CDR3 length: 13 residues. Germline values: CDR1 SGHRS, CDR2 YFSETQ. V was clipped by 0 bases and J by 6 bases, with 6 bases between them. This chain's CDR3 is CASSLVTDEKLFF. The DNA of the CDR3 is TGCGCCAGCAGCTTGGTGACAGATGAAAAACTGTTTTTT.

J is TRBJ1-5 and V is TRBV6-1; no definite D call. Trimming shortened V by 0 bases and J by 0 bases, and 9 bases separated the two germline ends. Germline V CDR1 and CDR2: MNHNS, SASEGT. CDR3 length equals 16 residues. The CDR3 bases are TGTGCCAGCAGTGAAGCGCGCCAACTTAGCAATCAGCCCCAGCATTTT. As protein: CASSEARQLSNQPQHF.

This clone turned up a few times. The V call is TRBV4-3, the J call TRBJ2-2; D ambiguous. Germline V CDR1 and CDR2: LGHNA, YSLEER. This CDR3 is 15 amino acids long. V lost 4 bases and J lost 4, with 13 bases in between. The CDR3 here is CASSLGAVVTGELFF. CDR3 sequence (DNA): TGCGCCAGCAGCCTAGGTGCCGTGGTCACCGGGGAGCTGTTTTTT.

The V call is TRBV3-1 (or the pseudogene TRBV3-2), the J call TRBJ2-1; TRBD2 agrees at 11 bases. This CDR3 is 17 amino acids long. Per germline, CDR1 LGHDT and CDR2 YNNKEL (reference sequence). V shed 6 bases, J shed 3 bases, and the junction held 10 bases outside the gene matches. CDR3 DNA: TGTGCCAGCAGGCACTCCGCCGGGACTAGCGGCTACAATGAGCAGTTCTTC. This translates into CASRHSAGTSGYNEQFF.

The CDR3 protein is CASSPSRGGRAEAFF. In DNA form, the CDR3 reads TGTGCCAGCAGCCCCTCCCGGGGGGGCCGCGCTGAAGCTTTCTTT. The chain carries TRBV7-8 and TRBJ1-1, with TRBD1 as a possible D gene (6 bases). Trimming stripped 5 bases from V and 6 bases from J, with 19 bases between. Germline V gene sequence: CDR1 SGHVS, CDR2 FQNEAQ. CDR3 length: 15 amino acids.

The chain employs TRBV7-2 and TRBJ2-7; 8 positions match TRBD2. Germline CDR1 and CDR2: SGHTA and FQGNSA. Losses at the gene ends were 5 bases for V and 2 bases for J; bases not matched to a gene: 14. The length of the CDR3 is 17 residues. CDR3 coding DNA: TGTGCCAGCAGCCAAACTGGCGGGGGGTACCAAACCTACGAGCAGTACTTC. This sequence encodes CASSQTGGGYQTYEQYF.

The rearrangement joins TRBV7-3 to TRBJ1-1; D is possibly TRBD1 (6 bases). V shed 4 bases and J shed 4 bases, with 13 bases lying between them. CDR1 is SGHTA and CDR2 is FQGTGA in the germline V gene. The CDR3 runs to 14 residues. CDR3: CASSSNQGSTEAFF. CDR3 DNA: TGTGCCAGCAGCTCCAATCAGGGGAGCACTGAAGCTTTCTTT.

This chain uses TRBV10-3 with TRBJ2-3; TRBD1 aligns across 9 bases. The CDR3 runs to 14 residues. The germline gives CDR1 ENHRY, CDR2 SYGVKD. V was pared by 6 bases and J by 0 bases, with 1 base of the junction left unmatched. The CDR3 here is CAIRGQGSTDTQYF. CDR3 bases: TGTGCCATCAGGGGACAGGGAAGCACAGATACGCAGTATTTT.

The chain is built from TRBV18 and TRBJ1-5; D unclear. The V gene's germline CDR1 is KGHSH and CDR2 LQKENI. The length of the CDR3 is 14 residues. The ends were cut back, 2 bases at V and 4 bases at J, with 9 bases in the middle. This chain's CDR3 is CASSPWRGNQPQHF. The CDR3 DNA sequence: TGTGCCAGCTCACCATGGAGAGGGAATCAGCCCCAGCATTTT. The variable domain in full, completed from reference TRBV18 and TRBJ1-5, reads NAGVMQNPRHLVRRRGQEARLRCSPMKGHSHVYWYRQLPEEGLKFMVYLQKENIIDESGMPKERFSAEFPKEGPSILRIQQVVRGDSAAYFCASSPWRGNQPQHFGDGTRLSIL.

In this sample, this clone turned up once. The chain combines TRBV6-2 or TRBV6-3 with TRBJ2-7; the D is unclear. Per the germline V gene, CDR1 is MNHEY and CDR2 is SVGEGT. The length of the CDR3 is 11 residues. V gave up 3 bases and J gave up 4 bases, with 4 bases separating them. CDR3 region: CASSYWYEQYF. CDR3 nucleotide sequence: TGTGCCAGCAGTTATTGGTACGAGCAGTACTTC.

The chain combines TRBV5-4 with TRBJ2-7; a possible D gene is TRBD1 (6 bases). The V end was cut by 4 bases, the J end by 3 bases, with 11 bases between. The CDR3 consists of 13 residues. Per the germline V gene, CDR1 is SGHNT and CDR2 is YYREEE (reference sequence). The CDR3 here is CASSQGQLYEQYF. The CDR3, as DNA: TGTGCCAGCAGCCAAGGACAGCTCTACGAGCAGTACTTC.

There are a few counts of this clone. This sequence joins TRBV5-4 and TRBJ2-1, with D tentatively TRBD1 or TRBD2 (6 bases each). The V end lost 6 bases, the J end lost 12 bases, and 25 bases lay between the germline ends. This CDR3 spans 15 amino acids. In germline, CDR1 is SGHNT, CDR2 YYREEE (reference sequence). CDR3 bases: TGTGCCAGCACAAAGGGGGGTGACTACCCACTTGGGCAGTTCTTC. Residues: CASTKGGDYPLGQFF.

The V call is TRBV2, the J call TRBJ1-2; no clear D gene. This CDR3 comprises 12 residues. The germline V gene encodes CDR1 SNHLY and CDR2 FYNNEI. V was cut by 7 bases and J by 6 bases, with 12 bases left in between. CDR3 DNA: TGTGCCAGCAAAGAACGAGTGGATGGCTACACCTTC. Its translation is CASKERVDGYTF.

The V gene is TRBV12-3 or TRBV12-4, the J gene TRBJ1-2; no firm D call. The V end was cut by 7 bases, the J end by 4 bases, with 7 bases between. The length of the CDR3 is 11 residues. CDR3 protein: CASTRGYGYTF. DNA for the CDR3: TGTGCCAGCACCCGGGGCTATGGCTACACCTTC.

V and J are TRBV12-3 or TRBV12-4 and TRBJ1-3; unclear D gene. CDR3 size: 11 residues. The germline V and J ends were trimmed by 6 bases and 4 bases, with 4 bases remaining between them. CDR3 amino acids: CASSLGNTIYF. In DNA, the CDR3 is TGTGCCAGCAGCCTCGGAAACACCATATATTTT.